Each of the 26 T cell receptor beta chains below was sequenced from the same sample in a study of tumor-infiltrating lymphocytes in primary liver carcinoma. Joint extraction of RNA and DNA used roughly 17-32 mg of bulk tissue that was unsorted. Using a constant-region primer together with ProtoScript II reverse transcriptase, TCR beta cDNA was made from around 500 ng of total RNA. ARM-PCR, slightly modified, supplied the TCR beta libraries through three nested multiplex PCR rounds. Amplification in the first two PCR rounds was performed using TRBV1-TRBV30 forward primers and a C-beta reverse primer for around 9 cycles each. TCRdb re-derived calls from the multiplex PCR reads in MiXCR, one entry per CDR3 protein. The table records roughly 25,000 distinct CDR3 sequences, over 65% of them present only once. The sequencing sample was made of liver tumor tissue from sampling region 3. Documented subset: tumor region T3, left-lateral pole. These receptors were obtained from a man aged 35 to 55 with primary liver carcinoma and hepatitis B virus infection.

The chain couples TRBV4-1 to TRBJ2-3, with D possibly being TRBD1 (6 bases). The germline V gene has CDR1 MGHRA and CDR2 YSYEKL. Trimming pared 3 bases from V and 0 bases from J, leaving 13 bases between. The CDR3 extends over 16 amino acids. CDR3 nucleotides: TGCGCCAGCAGCCATGACGGGACATTTAGCACAGATACGCAGTATTTT. It is translated as CASSHDGTFSTDTQYF.

Turning to this clonotype: An end of the junction does not agree with germline; a read error may underlie this. V is TRBV6-1 and J is TRBJ2-7; D is unresolved. The CDR3 runs to 13 residues. Germline V gene data show CDR1 as MNHNS and CDR2 as SASEGT. This CDR3 reads CASSECVFNEQCF. Here the CDR3 DNA reads TGTGCCAGCAGTGAATGTGTTTTCAACGAGCAGTGCTTC.

The rearrangement joins TRBV14 to TRBJ2-7, with D perhaps TRBD1 or TRBD2 (5 bases each). The V and J ends lost 4 bases and 9 bases respectively, with 25 bases between them. The CDR3 runs to 16 residues. From germline, CDR1 is SGHDN and CDR2 FVKESK. This CDR3 is CASSPYSGMAWGAQYF. CDR3 in DNA: TGTGCCAGCAGCCCCTACTCCGGGATGGCCTGGGGCGCGCAGTACTTC.

By frequency in the sample, this clonotype is medium-sized (0.01 to 0.1%). The rearrangement uses TRBV4-3 and TRBJ2-2; either TRBD1 or TRBD2 may fit D (5 bases each). The CDR3 runs to 13 residues. Germline V gives CDR1 LGHNA, CDR2 YSLEER. V was trimmed by 0 bases and J by 10 bases, leaving 9 bases between them. This CDR3 is CASSQDLGVELFF. The CDR3 coding sequence is TGCGCCAGCAGCCAAGATTTGGGGGTGGAGCTGTTTTTT.

Note on this clonotype: A much bigger clone sits one base away, suggesting this may be a read error. The chain joins TRBV16 to TRBJ2-4; tentatively, D is TRBD1 or TRBD2 (6 bases each). Germline assignment: CDR1 KGHSY and CDR2 FQNENV. The CDR3 runs to 17 residues. CDR3 sequence: CAGSQSWRGLAKNIQYF. CDR3 sequence (DNA): TGTGCCGGCAGCCAATCGTGGAGGGGGTTAGCCAAAAACATTCAGTACTTC.

The rearrangement links TRBV10-3 to TRBJ1-5; no definite D call. CDR3 size: 14 residues. Germline loops: CDR1 ENHRY, CDR2 SYGVKD. The V end was cut by 5 bases, the J end by 6 bases, with 14 bases between. In DNA, the CDR3 is TGTGCCATCAGTATGTATGAGGGCGGTCAGCCCCAGCATTTT. Its translation: CAISMYEGGQPQHF.

This clonotype came up a few times. One end of the junction fails to match germline, which may point to a read error. The chain links TRBV6-2 or TRBV6-3 to TRBJ2-1, with TRBD2 identical over 10 bases. This CDR3 has 14 amino acids. CDR1 is MNHEY and CDR2 is SVGEGT in the germline V gene. CDR3 sequence (DNA): TGTGCCAGCAGTACGAGGACTAGCGGTGAAGAGCGGTTCTTC. This codes for CASSTRTSGEERFF.

Comment on this clonotype: The CDR3 ends on some other residue instead of the conserved phenylalanine or tryptophan, so this is likely a read error. The J gene is TRBJ1-4, the V gene TRBV28; D not certain. V lost 4 bases, J lost 8 bases, and 14 bases lay in between. The CDR3 spans 14 residues. From germline, CDR1 is MDHEN and CDR2 SYDVKM. The CDR3 nucleotides read TGTGCCAGCAGTTCCCGAGGGTTGGGGGAAAAACTGTTTCTT. It translates to CASSSRGLGEKLFL.

Comment on this clonotype: At one of its ends the junction is not consistent with the germline gene, which may arise from a read error. This rearrangement joins TRBV12-3 or TRBV12-4 to TRBJ1-6; D not resolved. The CDR3 runs 12 residues. This CDR3 is CVRSLKNSPLQF. The CDR3 coding sequence is TGTGTCAGGAGTTTAAAGAATTCACCCCTCCAGTTT.

In the case of this clonotype: Because it lacks the conserved phenylalanine or tryptophan at the end, this CDR3 is likely a read error. The DNA is omitted, as the CDR3 cannot be located on it reliably, and the CDR3 follows TCRdb's listing. The chain uses TRBV4-1 and TRBJ1-2. From its first to its last residue, the CDR3 has 14 amino acids. Per the germline V gene, CDR1 is MGHRA and CDR2 is YSYEKL. The CDR3 is CASSQEGRNYGYIS.

In regard to this clonotype: At one end the junction does not follow the germline gene, possibly because of a read error. The rearrangement links TRBV6-6 to TRBJ2-7, with no clear D. The CDR3 totals 17 residues. The germline CDR1 and CDR2 sequences are MNHNY and SVGAGI (reference sequence). CDR3 in amino acids: CTSRYSNRLSRTHEQYF. CDR3 DNA sequence: TGTACCAGCAGATACTCGAATAGACTTTCCCGTACCCACGAGCAGTACTTC.

This clonotype was seen only once. The rearrangement uses TRBV11-2 and TRBJ2-7; the D gene could be TRBD1 or TRBD2 (5 bases each). CDR1 and CDR2 from the germline V gene are SGHAT and FQNNGV. This CDR3 has 15 amino acids. Trimming stripped 0 bases from V and 12 bases from J, with 21 bases between. CDR3 amino acids: CASSLESGTSDERYF. The CDR3 DNA sequence: TGTGCCAGCAGCTTAGAGTCCGGGACCTCTGACGAACGGTACTTC.

V and J are TRBV7-2 and TRBJ2-7; D unresolved. Trimming took 6 bases from V and 3 from J, leaving 18 bases between them. The germline CDR1 and CDR2 sequences are SGHTA and FQGNSA. This CDR3 region has 15 residues. For the CDR3, the DNA is TGTGCCAGCAGTAACGGACCCAAACTGATCTACGAGCAGTACTTC. Its protein is CASSNGPKLIYEQYF.

This clonotype was picked up a small number of times. One junction end disagrees with the germline gene, perhaps due to a read error. The chain has TRBV6-2 or TRBV6-3 and TRBJ2-6; D is possibly TRBD1 (6 bases). CDR1 MNHEY and CDR2 SVGEGT come from the germline V gene. The length of the CDR3 is 16 residues. The CDR3 DNA follows: TGTGCCATCCACTCAGCAGGGACATCTGGGGCCAACGTCTTGACTTTC. It yields the protein CAIHSAGTSGANVLTF.

A single count supports this clonotype. The genes are TRBV6-5 and TRBJ2-1; D gene unclear. Trimming took off 3 bases at V and 9 bases at J, with 18 bases between the two ends. The germline V gene has CDR1 MNHEY and CDR2 SVGAGI. The length of the CDR3 is 15 residues. The CDR3 DNA follows: TGTGCCAGCAGTTATTCGGTTCTAGAAGGTGGTGAGCAGTTCTTC. Amino acids: CASSYSVLEGGEQFF.

The chain uses TRBV11-1 and TRBJ2-3, with 9 bases matching TRBD2. The junction had 14 bases not matched to a gene; V was cut back by 5 bases and J by 11 bases. CDR3 length: 15 residues. CDR1 is SGHAT and CDR2 is FQDESV in the germline V gene (reference sequence). In nucleotides, the CDR3 is TGTGCCAGCAGCATAGTAGCGGGAGCTTCAAATATGCAGTATTTT. Its protein is CASSIVAGASNMQYF.

To note about this clonotype: Because it lacks the conserved phenylalanine or tryptophan at the end, this CDR3 is likely a read error. V and J are TRBV10-3 and TRBJ1-1; TRBD1 is a possible D gene (5 bases). CDR1 is ENHRY, CDR2 SYGVKD, per germline. V lost 7 bases and J lost 4, with 13 bases in between. This CDR3 has 13 amino acids. This chain's CDR3 is CAINEQEGTEAFL. For the CDR3, the DNA is TGTGCCATCAATGAACAGGAGGGCACTGAAGCTTTCCTT.

This clonotype is a singleton in its sample. This CDR3 fails to terminate in the conserved phenylalanine or tryptophan, so it likely reflects a read error. This rearrangement joins TRBV11-3 to TRBJ2-7, with TRBD2 matching 13 bases. The germline V gene encodes CDR1 SGHNT and CDR2 YENEEA. The CDR3 runs to 16 residues. CDR3 in amino acids: CAGSGGGLAGFYGQYI. The CDR3, as DNA: TGTGCCGGCAGCGGGGGGGGACTAGCGGGATTCTACGGGCAGTACATC.

This clonotype was seen only a few times. A junction boundary mismatches the germline segment, possibly from a read error. The genes are TRBV28 and TRBJ2-7; TRBD1 matches 11 bases. CDR3 length equals 14 residues. CDR1 and CDR2 from the germline V gene are MDHEN and SYDVKM. The CDR3 protein is CASIRTGGPYEQYF. The CDR3, as DNA: TGTGCCAGCATCCGGACAGGGGGCCCCTATGAGCAGTATTTC.

This clonotype was observed a single time. The rearrangement links TRBV2 to TRBJ2-7; D may be TRBD2 (6 bases). CDR3 length equals 13 residues. In germline, CDR1 is SNHLY, CDR2 FYNNEI. V was trimmed by 8 bases and J by 4 bases, leaving 15 bases between them. The CDR3 nucleotides are TGTGCCAGCGACTACGGGAGCTTGTACGAGCAGTACTTC. Protein: CASDYGSLYEQYF. Together with reference TRBV2 and TRBJ2-7, the CDR3 gives the full variable domain: EPEVTQTPSHQVTQMGQEVILRCVPISNHLYFYWYRQILGQKVEFLVSFYNNEISEKSEIFDDQFSVERPDGSNFTLKIRSTKLEDSAMYFCASDYGSLYEQYFGPGTRLTVT.

CDR3 loop: CAIGWNGSYGYTF. The CDR3 DNA reads TGTGCCATCGGGTGGAACGGAAGCTATGGCTACACCTTC. This rearrangement joins TRBV10-3 to TRBJ1-2; D remains ambiguous. Trimming pared 8 bases from V and 4 bases from J, leaving 14 bases between. CDR3 length equals 13 residues. Per germline, CDR1 ENHRY and CDR2 SYGVKD.

The chain carries TRBV6-6 and TRBJ1-4; D not resolved. The CDR3 loop spans 15 amino acids. V gave up 4 bases and J gave up 7 bases, with 16 bases separating them. CDR1 and CDR2 (germline): MNHNY, SVGAGI (reference sequence). CDR3 nucleotide sequence: TGTGCCAGCAGTTCCGTTGGACGAGACTGTGAAAAACTGTTTTTT. This translates into CASSSVGRDCEKLFF.

On this clonotype itself: Just one base apart from a much larger clone, this may be a read error. CDR3 in amino acids: CSAKRLAELAKNIQYF. CDR3 nucleotide sequence: TGCAGTGCTAAGAGACTAGCGGAGCTAGCCAAAAACATTCAGTACTTC. This chain connects TRBV20-1 to TRBJ2-4; TRBD2 aligns across 9 bases. CDR3 length: 16 residues. Germline-derived CDR1 and CDR2 are DFQATT and SNEGSKA (reference sequence). V lost 4 bases, J lost 0 bases, and 7 bases stayed unmatched.

In the case of this clonotype: The junction differs from germline at one of its ends, possibly a read error. This chain links TRBV4-3 with TRBJ2-3, with no clear D. The CDR3 sequence is 17 residues long. Germline values: CDR1 LGHNA, CDR2 YSLEER. The CDR3 spells CASSQKMSFYGTDTQYF. The CDR3 DNA reads TGCGCCAGTAGCCAAAAGATGAGTTTTTACGGCACAGATACGCAGTATTTT.

This clonotype has ten or more counts. The rearrangement joins TRBV15 to TRBJ2-3; the D gene is possibly TRBD2 (6 bases). From germline, CDR1 is LNHNV and CDR2 YYDKDF (reference sequence). The CDR3 totals 15 residues. V was clipped by 6 bases and J by 12 bases, with 25 bases between them. DNA of the CDR3: TGTGCCACCAGTTCCAGCGGGTTTCCTTTGAGGATCCAGTATTTT. It is translated as CATSSSGFPLRIQYF.

In nucleotides, the CDR3 is TGTGCCAGCTCACCCGGACGAGATACTGAAGCTTTCTTT. It is translated as CASSPGRDTEAFF. This chain joins TRBV18 and TRBJ1-1; D not certain. Trimming removed 3 bases at V and 5 bases at J, with 10 bases between. The germline CDR1 and CDR2 sequences are KGHSH and LQKENI. The CDR3 contains 13 residues.